This is a list of T cell receptor beta chains from one sample in a study of cytomegalovirus exposure and HLA in healthy donors. The table came from immunoSEQ multiplex PCR; TCRdb's copy has only in-frame clones and leaves some out. The data contain roughly 220,000 clones, around nine tenths of them singletons. Sequencing was carried out using PBMCs. The receptors here all came from a woman younger than 35 in good health and CMV-seronegative. The CDR3 runs from the conserved cysteine through the conserved F or W. Each record gives: V gene, D gene, clone size, J gene, CDR3 DNA, CDR3 protein. The D gene is left open where the match is weak. Clone size is given for some rows only: seen once, a few or many times, or a class if the clone is expanded.

v_call: TRBV29-1
d_call: -
clone_size: once
j_call: TRBJ2-6
cdr3_nt: TGCAGCGTTGAGTATAATCTCTACTCTGGGGCCAACGTCCTGACTTTC
cdr3_aa: CSVEYNLYSGANVLTF

v_call: TRBV27
d_call: TRBD1
clone_size: -
j_call: TRBJ1-5
cdr3_nt: TGTGCCAGCAGTCCTGGGGACAGGGACAATCAGCCCCAGCATTTT
cdr3_aa: CASSPGDRDNQPQHF

v_call: TRBV4-2
d_call: TRBD1
clone_size: -
j_call: TRBJ1-1
cdr3_nt: TGTGCCAGCAGCCACGTACAGGGGGCGAGGTACACTGAAGCTTTCTTT
cdr3_aa: CASSHVQGARYTEAFF

v_call: TRBV11-2
d_call: -
clone_size: -
j_call: TRBJ1-2
cdr3_nt: TGTGCCAGCAGCAACAGCGCGTCGGGGGGCAGCTATGGCTACACCTTC
cdr3_aa: CASSNSASGGSYGYTF

v_call: TRBV2
d_call: -
clone_size: -
j_call: TRBJ2-3
cdr3_nt: TGTGCCAGCAGTCAGGTCACAGATACGCAGTATTTT
cdr3_aa: CASSQVTDTQYF

v_call: TRBV10-3
d_call: TRBD1
clone_size: -
j_call: TRBJ1-2
cdr3_nt: TGTGCCATCAGTACAGCAGGGGGCGGGGGCGGCTATGGCTACACCTTC
cdr3_aa: CAISTAGGGGGYGYTF

v_call: TRBV28
d_call: TRBD1
clone_size: -
j_call: TRBJ1-2
cdr3_nt: TGTGCCAGCAGCCAAAGACAGGGGGCTGTCGACGGCTACACCTTC
cdr3_aa: CASSQRQGAVDGYTF

v_call: TRBV5-1
d_call: TRBD1
clone_size: -
j_call: TRBJ1-1
cdr3_nt: TGCGCCAGCAGCGCACAGGGGAGCACTGAAGCTTTCTTT
cdr3_aa: CASSAQGSTEAFF

v_call: TRBV15
d_call: TRBD2
clone_size: -
j_call: TRBJ2-5
cdr3_nt: TGTGCCACCAGCAGAAAGCAGGGACTAGCGGGAGGGCCTTGGGAGACCCAGTACTTC
cdr3_aa: CATSRKQGLAGGPWETQYF

v_call: TRBV29-1
d_call: -
clone_size: -
j_call: TRBJ1-5
cdr3_nt: TGCAGCGTTGGTCGCGGGACTAATCAGCCCCAGCATTTT
cdr3_aa: CSVGRGTNQPQHF

v_call: TRBV5-1
d_call: -
clone_size: -
j_call: TRBJ1-1
cdr3_nt: TGCGCCAGCAGCTCTCAGGGTAACTTCGACACTGAAGCTTTCTTT
cdr3_aa: CASSSQGNFDTEAFF

v_call: TRBV29-1
d_call: TRBD2
clone_size: -
j_call: TRBJ2-3
cdr3_nt: TGCAGCGTTGATCGCATTAGCGGGAAGACAGATACGCAGTATTTT
cdr3_aa: CSVDRISGKTDTQYF

v_call: TRBV6-1
d_call: -
clone_size: -
j_call: TRBJ2-7
cdr3_nt: TGTGCCAGCAGTTCGGGGGTTCGACACGAGCAGTACTTC
cdr3_aa: CASSSGVRHEQYF

v_call: TRBV5-1
d_call: TRBD2
clone_size: -
j_call: TRBJ2-1
cdr3_nt: TGCGCCAGCAGCTTCGTTGGTCTAGCGGGAGCGTATGAGCAGTTCTTC
cdr3_aa: CASSFVGLAGAYEQFF

v_call: TRBV27
d_call: -
clone_size: -
j_call: TRBJ2-7
cdr3_nt: TGTGCCAGCAGTTTAAAAGGTAGCATCTACGAGCAGTACTTC
cdr3_aa: CASSLKGSIYEQYF

v_call: TRBV9
d_call: -
clone_size: -
j_call: TRBJ2-2
cdr3_nt: TGTGCCAGCATGGGCGGAGGGGACACCGGGGAGCTGTTTTTT
cdr3_aa: CASMGGGDTGELFF

v_call: TRBV7-9
d_call: -
clone_size: once
j_call: TRBJ1-2
cdr3_nt: TGTGCCAGCACCGGCCCCCTACAGGCCCGCGAGGGCTACACCTTC
cdr3_aa: CASTGPLQAREGYTF

v_call: TRBV11-2
d_call: -
clone_size: -
j_call: TRBJ2-6
cdr3_nt: TGTGCCAGCAGCTTAGATCCGGTATGGGGGGCCAACGTCCTGACTTTC
cdr3_aa: CASSLDPVWGANVLTF

v_call: TRBV9
d_call: -
clone_size: -
j_call: TRBJ1-1
cdr3_nt: TGTGCCAGCAGCTCCCGTGGGGGGGGGCGGACTGAAGCTTTCTTT
cdr3_aa: CASSSRGGGRTEAFF

v_call: TRBV27
d_call: TRBD1
clone_size: -
j_call: TRBJ2-7
cdr3_nt: TGTGCCAGCAGTTTATCTGGACAGGGGGCGTTCGAGCAGTACTTC
cdr3_aa: CASSLSGQGAFEQYF

v_call: TRBV5-4
d_call: TRBD1
clone_size: -
j_call: TRBJ2-5
cdr3_nt: TGTGCCAGCAGCTCGAACCGGGACAGGGGATCAGAGACCCAGTACTTC
cdr3_aa: CASSSNRDRGSETQYF

v_call: TRBV6-1
d_call: TRBD1
clone_size: -
j_call: TRBJ1-2
cdr3_nt: TGTGCCAGCAGTGCGCGTGGGACAGGGCGAAACTATGGCTACACCTTC
cdr3_aa: CASSARGTGRNYGYTF

v_call: TRBV6-1
d_call: TRBD1
clone_size: once
j_call: TRBJ2-1
cdr3_nt: TGTGCCAGCAGTGAGACAGGGGGCAGTATTGGCGATGAGCAGTTCTTC
cdr3_aa: CASSETGGSIGDEQFF

v_call: TRBV19
d_call: TRBD2
clone_size: -
j_call: TRBJ2-7
cdr3_nt: TGTGCCAGTAGTTCGGGACTAGCAGGCTACGAGCAGTACTTC
cdr3_aa: CASSSGLAGYEQYF

v_call: TRBV30
d_call: TRBD1
clone_size: -
j_call: TRBJ1-3
cdr3_nt: TGTGCCTGGAGGGGACAGGGGATGGCTGGAAACACCATATATTTT
cdr3_aa: CAWRGQGMAGNTIYF

v_call: TRBV29-1
d_call: -
clone_size: -
j_call: TRBJ2-1
cdr3_nt: TGCAGCGTTGAGCAGGGGTCAAATGAGCAGTTCTTC
cdr3_aa: CSVEQGSNEQFF

v_call: TRBV9
d_call: -
clone_size: -
j_call: TRBJ1-1
cdr3_nt: TGTGCCAGCAGCGTCCTTAGCGCTGGGAACACTGAAGCTTTCTTT
cdr3_aa: CASSVLSAGNTEAFF

v_call: TRBV11-2
d_call: -
clone_size: -
j_call: TRBJ1-1
cdr3_nt: TGTGCCAGCAGCTTAGTTGGTCGGGGGAGGACTGAAGCTTTCTTT
cdr3_aa: CASSLVGRGRTEAFF

v_call: TRBV13
d_call: -
clone_size: -
j_call: TRBJ1-1
cdr3_nt: TGTGCCAGCAGTGAAGGAGGGGTTGAAGCTTTCTTT
cdr3_aa: CASSEGGVEAFF

v_call: TRBV7-3
d_call: -
clone_size: -
j_call: TRBJ2-7
cdr3_nt: TGTGCCAGCAGCGTAGGGAGCTACGAGCAGTACTTC
cdr3_aa: CASSVGSYEQYF

v_call: TRBV12-5
d_call: TRBD1
clone_size: once
j_call: TRBJ2-2
cdr3_nt: TGTGCTAGTGGTGCCCGGGACAGGGGCCCCGATCCCGTCACCGGGGAGCTGTTTTTT
cdr3_aa: CASGARDRGPDPVTGELFF

v_call: TRBV14
d_call: -
clone_size: -
j_call: TRBJ2-3
cdr3_nt: TGTGCCAGCAGCCAAGATACGGGACTTAGCACAGATACGCAGTATTTT
cdr3_aa: CASSQDTGLSTDTQYF

v_call: TRBV7-9
d_call: -
clone_size: -
j_call: TRBJ1-1
cdr3_nt: TGTGCCAGCAGCTTTCAGGGCTCTGCTGAAGCTTTCTTT
cdr3_aa: CASSFQGSAEAFF

v_call: TRBV6-5
d_call: -
clone_size: -
j_call: TRBJ2-1
cdr3_nt: TGTGCCAGCAGTTACATCCCCGGTGTCAATGAGCAGTTCTTC
cdr3_aa: CASSYIPGVNEQFF

v_call: TRBV27
d_call: -
clone_size: -
j_call: TRBJ1-1
cdr3_nt: TGTGCCAGCAGTTTATTTGGGAGTCGCCACACTGAAGCTTTCTTT
cdr3_aa: CASSLFGSRHTEAFF

v_call: TRBV28
d_call: TRBD1
clone_size: -
j_call: TRBJ2-7
cdr3_nt: TGTGCCAGCACTCTAGACTCAGGGGGACCCATGGGGGAGCAGTACTTC
cdr3_aa: CASTLDSGGPMGEQYF

v_call: TRBV28
d_call: -
clone_size: -
j_call: TRBJ2-7
cdr3_nt: TGTGCCAGCACCGACAGCCCCCTCTCCTACGAGCAGTACTTC
cdr3_aa: CASTDSPLSYEQYF

v_call: TRBV2
d_call: -
clone_size: -
j_call: TRBJ1-5
cdr3_nt: TGTGCCAGCCAGCAAGTAGGAGCAGCTAATCAGCCCCAGCATTTT
cdr3_aa: CASQQVGAANQPQHF

v_call: TRBV27
d_call: TRBD1
clone_size: -
j_call: TRBJ2-3
cdr3_nt: TGTGCCAGCGGACCCATGGGGGCGGGGACAGGGATAACAGATACGCAGTATTTT
cdr3_aa: CASGPMGAGTGITDTQYF

v_call: TRBV7-8
d_call: -
clone_size: -
j_call: TRBJ2-7
cdr3_nt: TGTGCCAGCAGCTTAGGGTCGAGACTAACCTACGAGCAGTACTTC
cdr3_aa: CASSLGSRLTYEQYF

v_call: TRBV5-4
d_call: -
clone_size: -
j_call: TRBJ1-3
cdr3_nt: TGTGCCAGCAGCTTGGTCCGGGGCGGGGTTGGAAACACCATATATTTT
cdr3_aa: CASSLVRGGVGNTIYF

v_call: TRBV5-1
d_call: -
clone_size: -
j_call: TRBJ2-2
cdr3_nt: TGCGCCAGCAGCGCAAACGGAGACTCCCGGGTCGGGGAGCTGTTTTTT
cdr3_aa: CASSANGDSRVGELFF

v_call: TRBV30
d_call: -
clone_size: -
j_call: TRBJ1-1
cdr3_nt: TGTGCCTGGAGCCCCTATACTAGGACTGAAGCTTTCTTT
cdr3_aa: CAWSPYTRTEAFF

v_call: TRBV28
d_call: -
clone_size: once
j_call: TRBJ2-1
cdr3_nt: TGTGCCAACACTACGGACAGCAGAGTTAGCTCCTACAATGAGCAGTTCTTC
cdr3_aa: CANTTDSRVSSYNEQFF

v_call: TRBV25-1
d_call: TRBD1
clone_size: -
j_call: TRBJ1-2
cdr3_nt: TGTGCCAGCAGTGACCCTCGGACAGGCGACTATGGCTACACCTTC
cdr3_aa: CASSDPRTGDYGYTF

v_call: TRBV27
d_call: TRBD1
clone_size: -
j_call: TRBJ2-2
cdr3_nt: TGTGCCAGCAGTTTTATAGGGGGCGAGCTGTTTTTT
cdr3_aa: CASSFIGGELFF

v_call: TRBV5-1
d_call: -
clone_size: -
j_call: TRBJ1-4
cdr3_nt: TGCGCCAGCAGCTACGACAGAAAAAGTGAAAAACTGTTTTTT
cdr3_aa: CASSYDRKSEKLFF

v_call: TRBV28
d_call: -
clone_size: once
j_call: TRBJ2-1
cdr3_nt: TGTGCCAGCAGATTAGATTTTAGCGCGGGGAATGAGCAGTTCTTC
cdr3_aa: CASRLDFSAGNEQFF

v_call: TRBV6-1
d_call: -
clone_size: -
j_call: TRBJ1-2
cdr3_nt: TGTGCCAGCAGTGGACAACAGGGATTCGGTGGCTACACCTTC
cdr3_aa: CASSGQQGFGGYTF

v_call: TRBV30
d_call: -
clone_size: once
j_call: TRBJ1-1
cdr3_nt: TGTGCCTGGAGCTGGACATTGATCATGAACACTGAAGCTTTCTTT
cdr3_aa: CAWSWTLIMNTEAFF

v_call: TRBV5-1
d_call: TRBD1
clone_size: -
j_call: TRBJ1-2
cdr3_nt: TGCGCCAGCAGCCTAGGACAGGGAATGGGCTATGGCTACACCTTC
cdr3_aa: CASSLGQGMGYGYTF

v_call: TRBV19
d_call: TRBD2
clone_size: -
j_call: TRBJ2-1
cdr3_nt: TGTGCCAGTAGTATGTATCGACTAGCGGGAGTCCGGAACAATGAGCAGTTCTTC
cdr3_aa: CASSMYRLAGVRNNEQFF

v_call: TRBV9
d_call: -
clone_size: -
j_call: TRBJ1-1
cdr3_nt: TGTGCCAGCAGCGGGGCGACAGGACTGAACACTGAAGCTTTCTTT
cdr3_aa: CASSGATGLNTEAFF

v_call: TRBV6-1
d_call: TRBD2
clone_size: -
j_call: TRBJ2-7
cdr3_nt: TGTGCCAGCAGGGGACGGGAGGAAACCGGGGAGCAGTACTTC
cdr3_aa: CASRGREETGEQYF

v_call: TRBV10-2
d_call: -
clone_size: -
j_call: TRBJ2-3
cdr3_nt: TGCGCCAGCAGTGACGGGGAGCGGCCCACAGATACGCAGTATTTT
cdr3_aa: CASSDGERPTDTQYF